This entry describes one T cell receptor (beta chain). Its antigen is still unknown. This sample is part of a study of shared clonotypes between healthy human individuals. The study, taken as a whole, reports: Several donors held around 5% of naive CD4 clonotypes in common. Among donors, sharing of clonotypes was expected to be affected by sequencing depth. It was only blood that was sampled, and tissue repertoires likely differ.

The naive CD8 subset, CD45RO-negative cells positively selected for CCR7, excluded terminally differentiated effector memory CD45RA+ cells. V trimming: 6 bases; J trimming: 8 bases; junction bases outside the gene matches: 11. Per germline, CDR1 MDHEN and CDR2 SYDVKM. The CDR3 length is 15 residues. Using immunoSEQ multiplex PCR, the repertoire was profiled, and TCRdb retains in-frame clones only, with some absent. The sample holds about 610,000 clones, 96% seen once. The receptor was isolated from a woman in her twenties or thirties in good health. The sequenced sample was naive CD8+ T cells sorted from blood. The rearrangement links TRBV28 to TRBJ2-2, with 8 bases that match TRBD1. The CDR3 spells CASSRRTGYRGELFF. The CDR3 coding sequence is TGTGCCAGCAGCCGTCGGACAGGGTACCGTGGGGAGCTGTTTTTT.